This entry is about one T cell receptor (beta chain). The assay was immunoSEQ multiplex PCR, and TCRdb's table has in-frame clones only and misses some. This table holds under 60,000 clones, 85% to 95% found once. This sample stems from a study of T cell changes during pregnancy in multiple sclerosis. V was cut by 6 bases and J by 10 bases, with 15 bases left in between. Germline lookup yields CDR1 DFQATT and CDR2 SNEGSKA (reference sequence). The CDR3 sequence is 11 residues long. This TCR was recovered from a female donor with multiple sclerosis, enrolled in a pregnancy study. V and J are TRBV20-1 and TRBJ1-1; D remains ambiguous. Here the sequenced sample was CD4+ T cells from peripheral blood mononuclear cells, taken in the third trimester of pregnancy. CDR3 sequence reads: CSALARSAAFF. CDR3 nucleotide sequence: TGCAGTGCGCTGGCCCGAAGTGCAGCTTTCTTT.